Listed below are T cell receptor beta chains from one sample, sequenced in a study of blood T cell repertoires in COVID-19. The protocol was immunoSEQ multiplex PCR, while the TCRdb copy is restricted to in-frame clones and leaves out a portion. The table has fewer than 150,000 clones, approximately 90% seen once. Sample: peripheral blood. These TCRs come from a woman aged 80 or over with acute or convalescent COVID-19. Each CDR3 is given with its conserved first and last residue. Fields, in order: clone size, CDR3 length, J gene, V gene, D gene, CDR3 DNA, CDR3 protein. The D gene is left open where the match is weak. Clone size, where shown, is once, few, many, or a class for clones that have expanded.

. 13 TRBJ1-1 TRBV9 . TGTGCCAGCAGCCCACCTGGGGGGGTCATAGCTTTCTTT CASSPPGGVIAFF
. 15 TRBJ1-2 TRBV23-1 TRBD1 TGCGCCAGCAGTCAGCTCTCCGGGACAGGGGGTGGCTACACCTTC CASSQLSGTGGGYTF
. 15 TRBJ1-1 TRBV30 . TGTGCCTGGAGTGTTCAGTGGGGGGGGCTGACTGAAGCTTTCTTT CAWSVQWGGLTEAFF
. 15 TRBJ2-3 TRBV5-6 TRBD2 TGTGCCAGCAGCGAGAAGGGACTAGCGGGGTATACGCAGTATTTT CASSEKGLAGYTQYF
once 14 TRBJ2-5 TRBV3-1/TRBV3-2 . TGTGCCAGCAGCCAAGTCCGACCGCAAGGGGCCCAGTACTTC CASSQVRPQGAQYF
. 15 TRBJ1-6 TRBV3-1/TRBV3-2 TRBD1 TGTGCCAGCAGCCAGAGTACAGGGGGGAATTCACCCCTCCACTTT CASSQSTGGNSPLHF
few 12 TRBJ1-2 TRBV18 TRBD1 TGTGCCAGCAGGACAGGGAACATCGGCTACACCTTC CASRTGNIGYTF
. 16 TRBJ2-3 TRBV3-1/TRBV3-2 TRBD2 TGTGCCAGCAGCTCCCGACTAGCGGGGGGCGGGGATACGCAGTATTTT CASSSRLAGGGDTQYF
. 13 TRBJ1-5 TRBV30 TRBD1 TGTGCCTTTACCGGACAGGGAGGTCAGCCCCAGCATTTT CAFTGQGGQPQHF
. 14 TRBJ1-5 TRBV18 TRBD1 TGTGCCAGCTCGGATGAACAGGGGGTTCAGCCCCAGCATTTT CASSDEQGVQPQHF
. 14 TRBJ2-2 TRBV5-1 . TGCGCCAGCTCCGGAGGGATGAACACCGGGGAGCTGTTTTTT CASSGGMNTGELFF
. 14 TRBJ1-2 TRBV7-9 TRBD1 TGTGCCAGCAGCCCCCGGGACAGGGGGCAGGGCTACACCTTC CASSPRDRGQGYTF
. 13 TRBJ2-7 TRBV10-3 TRBD1 TGTGCCGCAGGACAGGGAGAAACCTACGAGCAGTACTTC CAAGQGETYEQYF
. 14 TRBJ1-1 TRBV5-8 . TGTGCCAGCAGCTACCGGGTCCTGAACACTGAAGCTTTCTTT CASSYRVLNTEAFF
. 15 TRBJ1-2 TRBV6-5 . TGTGCCAGCAATCAACGCGGCAGAACTAACTATGGCTACACCTTC CASNQRGRTNYGYTF
. 18 TRBJ2-2 TRBV12-2 . TGTGCAAGTCGCCCCCGGACAGCGGGGGGGCCGAGCACCGGGGAGCTGTTTTTT CASRPRTAGGPSTGELFF
few 15 TRBJ2-7 TRBV7-9 . TGTGCCAGCAGCAAGACTGGGGCGGCCAACTACGAGCAGTACTTC CASSKTGAANYEQYF
. 14 TRBJ2-3 TRBV7-9 . TGTGCCAGCAGCTTACGGGAGATCACAGATACGCAGTATTTT CASSLREITDTQYF
few 14 TRBJ2-3 TRBV19 . TGTGCCAGTAGTAGACAGAAGAACACAGATACGCAGTATTTT CASSRQKNTDTQYF
. 17 TRBJ2-3 TRBV19 TRBD2 TGTGCCAGTAGTATAGGGTCTAGCGGTTCTCTCACAGATACGCAGTATTTT CASSIGSSGSLTDTQYF
. 16 TRBJ1-5 TRBV27 TRBD1 TGTGCCAGCAGTCCCCGAGGGGGCATTAGCAATCAGCCCCAGCATTTT CASSPRGGISNQPQHF
. 15 TRBJ1-1 TRBV2 . TGTGCCAGCAGGCGAGGCGGGGTGATGAACACTGAAGCTTTCTTT CASRRGGVMNTEAFF
once 15 TRBJ1-1 TRBV2 . TGTGCCAGCAGTGACCAGATCACGGACTTTTCTGAAGCTTTCTTT CASSDQITDFSEAFF
. 15 TRBJ2-5 TRBV7-2 . TGTGCCAGCAGCTTGGTTTGGGCAATCCAAGAGACCCAGTACTTC CASSLVWAIQETQYF
. 12 TRBJ1-1 TRBV9 . TGTGCCAGCAGCGTAGACACCCGTGAAGCTTTCTTT CASSVDTREAFF
. 13 TRBJ2-7 TRBV5-1 . TGCGCCAGCAGCTTGACAGAACCCTACGAGCAGTACTTC CASSLTEPYEQYF
. 13 TRBJ1-1 TRBV5-1 TRBD1 TGCGCCAGCAGGGACAGGGGAGGCACTGAAGCTTTCTTT CASRDRGGTEAFF
. 13 TRBJ1-1 TRBV9 . TGTGCCAGCAGCGGAACTATGAACACTGAAGCTTTCTTT CASSGTMNTEAFF
. 12 TRBJ1-3 TRBV6-5 . TGTGCCAGCAGGTCGAGTGCCCACACCATATATTTT CASRSSAHTIYF
. 14 TRBJ2-3 TRBV6-1 . TGTGCCAGCAGTGACAGGAAGAGCACAGATACGCAGTATTTT CASSDRKSTDTQYF
. 15 TRBJ2-1 TRBV11-2 TRBD2 TGTGCCAGCAGCTTAGTGACGGGGGGATACAATGAGCAGTTCTTC CASSLVTGGYNEQFF
. 13 TRBJ1-2 TRBV5-1 . TGCGCCAGCAGCTTCTCAGGGATAGATGGCTACACCTTC CASSFSGIDGYTF
. 15 TRBJ1-4 TRBV3-1/TRBV3-2 . TGTGCCAGCAGCCACCGGGGGGTTGCTAATGAAAAACTGTTTTTT CASSHRGVANEKLFF
. 12 TRBJ2-3 TRBV7-3 TRBD1 TGTGCCAGCAGTTCAGGGGGAGATACGCAGTATTTT CASSSGGDTQYF
. 15 TRBJ1-5 TRBV19 TRBD1 TGTGCCAGTAGTAGCCGACAGGGGGCTAGGCAGCCCCAGCATTTT CASSSRQGARQPQHF
. 14 TRBJ1-2 TRBV6-5 TRBD1 TGTGCCAGCGGGAGGACAGGGTCCAACTATGGCTACACCTTC CASGRTGSNYGYTF
. 15 TRBJ2-2 TRBV9 . TGTGCCAGCAGCGTAGCTGGGCAGAACACCGGGGAGCTGTTTTTT CASSVAGQNTGELFF
. 17 TRBJ1-3 TRBV29-1 . TGCAGCGTTGGAGGGACACTAGATCATCCCTCTGGAAACACCATATATTTT CSVGGTLDHPSGNTIYF
. 15 TRBJ1-3 TRBV18 . TGTGCCAGCTCACCGCTGGGGGGGTTTGGAAACACCATATATTTT CASSPLGGFGNTIYF
. 14 TRBJ2-3 TRBV7-2 . TGTGCCAGCAGCTTGGGACTCGACACAGATACGCAGTATTTT CASSLGLDTDTQYF
. 14 TRBJ1-4 TRBV6-5 . TGTGCCAGCAGTTACCTCGGGACTGGGGAAAAACTGTTTTTT CASSYLGTGEKLFF
. 15 TRBJ2-7 TRBV6-5 TRBD1 TGTGCCAGCAGAATCGGACAGGGTACTTCCTACGAGCAGTACTTC CASRIGQGTSYEQYF
. 16 TRBJ2-3 TRBV7-9 . TGTGCCAGCAGCTTAGGGACAGCAGCTTTTGGAGATACGCAGTATTTT CASSLGTAAFGDTQYF
. 15 TRBJ2-2 TRBV30 . TGTGCCTGGCAGCAGGGTTATACGAACACCGGGGAGCTGTTTTTT CAWQQGYTNTGELFF
. 14 TRBJ2-5 TRBV18 . TGTGCCAGCTCACCACCGTCTCAGTACGAGACCCAGTACTTC CASSPPSQYETQYF
. 16 TRBJ1-1 TRBV19 TRBD1 TGTGCCAGTAGTGTAACCGGGACAGGACCCAACACTGAAGCTTTCTTT CASSVTGTGPNTEAFF
. 13 TRBJ1-2 TRBV7-9 . TGTGCCAGCAGCTTAGAAGGGGTAGACGGCTACACCTTC CASSLEGVDGYTF
. 16 TRBJ1-1 TRBV10-1 TRBD1 TGCGCCAGCAGCAGCGGGACAGGGGGAATGAACACTGAAGCTTTCTTT CASSSGTGGMNTEAFF
. 13 TRBJ2-4 TRBV2 . TGTGCCAGCAATGGCGCGGGGAAAAACATTCAGTACTTC CASNGAGKNIQYF
. 13 TRBJ1-4 TRBV5-1 TRBD1 TGCGCCAGCAGCCAGGGGGCTAATGAAAAACTGTTTTTT CASSQGANEKLFF
. 14 TRBJ2-7 TRBV28 TRBD1 TGTGCCAGCAGTATTACAGGGGGATCCTACGAGCAGTACTTC CASSITGGSYEQYF
. 16 TRBJ1-5 TRBV27 . TGTGCCAGCAGTAGAACTCCACAGGGTCAGGATCAGCCCCAGCATTTT CASSRTPQGQDQPQHF
. 16 TRBJ2-1 TRBV11-3 TRBD2 TGTGCCAGCAGCTCCTTGGGGGGGAGCTCCTACAATGAGCAGTTCTTC CASSSLGGSSYNEQFF
. 20 TRBJ2-5 TRBV30 TRBD2 TGTGCCTGGAGTCCGAAACCCGGGACTAGCGGGGGAGCCCCCGTAGAGACCCAGTACTTC CAWSPKPGTSGGAPVETQYF
. 14 TRBJ2-3 TRBV5-1 . TGCGCCAGCAGCTTCTGGGACTCGAGCGATACGCAGTATTTT CASSFWDSSDTQYF